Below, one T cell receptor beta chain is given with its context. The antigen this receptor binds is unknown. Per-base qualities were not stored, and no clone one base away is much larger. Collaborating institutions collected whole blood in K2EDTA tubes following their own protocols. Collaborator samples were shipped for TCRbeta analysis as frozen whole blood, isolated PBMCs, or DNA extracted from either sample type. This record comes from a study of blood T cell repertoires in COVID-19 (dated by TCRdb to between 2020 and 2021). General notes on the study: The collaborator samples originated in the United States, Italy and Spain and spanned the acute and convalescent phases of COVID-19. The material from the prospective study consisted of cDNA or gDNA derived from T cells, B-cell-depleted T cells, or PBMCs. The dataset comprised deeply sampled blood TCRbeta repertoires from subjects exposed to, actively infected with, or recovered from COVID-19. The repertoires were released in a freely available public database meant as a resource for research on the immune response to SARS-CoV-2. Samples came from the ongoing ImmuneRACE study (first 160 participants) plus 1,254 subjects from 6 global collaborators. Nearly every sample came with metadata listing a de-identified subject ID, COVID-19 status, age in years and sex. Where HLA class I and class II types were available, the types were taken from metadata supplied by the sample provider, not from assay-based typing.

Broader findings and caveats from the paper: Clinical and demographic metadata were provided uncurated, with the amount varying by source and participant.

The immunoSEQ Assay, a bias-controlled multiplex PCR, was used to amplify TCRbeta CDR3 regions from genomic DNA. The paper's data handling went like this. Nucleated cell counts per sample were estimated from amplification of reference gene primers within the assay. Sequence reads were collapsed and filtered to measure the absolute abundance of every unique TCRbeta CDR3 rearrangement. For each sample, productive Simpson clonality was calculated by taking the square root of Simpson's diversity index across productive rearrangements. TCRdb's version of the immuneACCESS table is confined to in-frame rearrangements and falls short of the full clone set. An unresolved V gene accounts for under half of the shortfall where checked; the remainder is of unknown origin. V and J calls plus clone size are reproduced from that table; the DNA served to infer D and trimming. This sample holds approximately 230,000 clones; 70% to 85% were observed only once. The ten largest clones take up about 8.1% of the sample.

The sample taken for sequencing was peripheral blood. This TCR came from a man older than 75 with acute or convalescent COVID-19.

DNA sequence: TGCAGCGTTGAGGACAGGGGGCAAAGAGGCTACACCTTC. Translation gives CSVEDRGQRGYTF. The chain joins TRBV29-1 to TRBJ1-2; 11 central bases correspond to TRBD1. Sequences SQVTM (CDR1) and ANQGSEA (CDR2) are obtained from the germline V gene. The CDR3 sequence holds 13 residues, the cysteine and phenylalanine included. This entry keeps only the CDR3 DNA: 39 bases, framed from base 1. For this chain, trimming is 3 bases at the V end and 8 bases at the J end, and the number of junction bases without a gene match is 5.